Shown below are 9 T cell receptor beta chains from a single sample sequenced in a study of shared clonotypes between healthy human individuals. Profiling relied on immunoSEQ multiplex PCR, and the TCRdb table lists in-frame clones only, not all of them. The sample consists of about 680,000 clones, around 78% of them appearing once. Sequencing input: memory CD4+ T cells sorted from blood. Subset denoted: CD45RA-negative fraction. Receptor source: a woman in her twenties or thirties in good health.

This clone was seen more than once but under ten times. The gene calls are TRBV6-1 and TRBJ2-5, with 7 bases matching TRBD2. The CDR3 consists of 13 residues. CDR1 is MNHNS and CDR2 is SASEGT in the germline V gene. The V gene end was trimmed by 4 bases and the J gene end by 4 bases; junction bases not matched to a gene: 3. The CDR3 DNA reads TGTGCCAGCAGTGCTTGGGGGGGAGAGACCCAGTACTTC. Translation gives CASSAWGGETQYF.

The CDR3 DNA reads as TGTGCCAGTGGGACTAGCTCCTACAATGAGCAGTTCTTC. Translating gives CASGTSSYNEQFF. The chain carries TRBV9 and TRBJ2-1; TRBD2 aligns across 8 bases. Germline lookup yields CDR1 SGDLS and CDR2 YYNGEE. Germline trimming cut 8 bases from V and 0 bases from J; bases unmatched to any gene: 1. This CDR3 contains 13 residues.

V gene TRBV28 combines with J gene TRBJ2-5; 10 nucleotides match TRBD2. V lost 10 bases and J lost 2; bases outside the gene matches: 13. There are 16 residues in the CDR3. The V gene's germline CDR1 is MDHEN and CDR2 SYDVKM. The CDR3, as DNA: TGTGCCACCCTACGTTCTGGACTAGCGGATCAAGAGACCCAGTACTTC. Its protein is CATLRSGLADQETQYF.

In this sample, this clone turned up a few times. This chain connects TRBV6-1 to TRBJ1-1, with D uncertain. CDR1 is MNHNS and CDR2 is SASEGT in the germline V gene. V lost 2 bases, J lost 1 base, and 5 bases lay in between. This CDR3 region has 13 residues. CDR3: CASSEFGNTEAFF. In nucleotides, the CDR3 is TGTGCCAGCAGTGAATTTGGGAACACTGAAGCTTTCTTT.

This clone was counted between two and nine times. The V call is TRBV19, the J call TRBJ2-3; 10 nucleotides align to TRBD2. The CDR3 totals 15 residues. The V and J ends lost 7 bases and 2 bases, in that order; junction bases with no gene match: 6. CDR1 and CDR2 from the germline V gene are LNHDA and SQIVND (reference sequence). The CDR3, as DNA: TGTGCCAGTAACCGAGCGGGAGGGGTCACAGATACGCAGTATTTT. Translation gives CASNRAGGVTDTQYF.

This clone was detected a few times. The chain joins TRBV7-8 to TRBJ1-4, with D unresolved. The V gene's germline CDR1 is SGHVS and CDR2 FQNEAQ. The CDR3 covers 18 residues. V dropped 3 bases and J dropped 0 bases, with 17 bases sitting between them. The CDR3 sequence is CASSLYSPRVATNEKLFF. CDR3 nucleotides: TGTGCCAGCAGCTTGTATAGCCCGAGGGTTGCAACTAATGAAAAACTGTTTTTT. Complete variable domain (other parts from reference TRBV7-8 and TRBJ1-4): GAGVSQSPRYKVAKRGQDVALRCDPISGHVSLFWYQQALGQGPEFLTYFQNEAQLDKSGLPSDRFFAERPEGSVSTLKIQRTQQEDSAVYLCASSLYSPRVATNEKLFFGSGTQLSVL.

This sequence joins TRBV6-5 and TRBJ2-1; a weak D match, TRBD2 (6 bases). Germline CDR1 and CDR2: MNHEY and SVGAGI. CDR3 size: 15 residues. V lost 3 bases and J lost 0, with 9 bases in between. The CDR3 loop reads CASSYSGSSYNEQFF. The CDR3 DNA sequence: TGTGCCAGCAGTTATAGCGGAAGCTCCTACAATGAGCAGTTCTTC.

This chain joins TRBV2 and TRBJ2-3, with TRBD2 identical over 10 bases. J was trimmed by 6 bases and V by 3 bases; bases with no gene match: 3. CDR3 length: 14 residues. Germline values: CDR1 SNHLY, CDR2 FYNNEI. The CDR3 is CASSEGLATDTQYF. For the CDR3, the DNA is TGTGCCAGCAGTGAGGGACTAGCGACGGATACGCAGTATTTT.

This chain links TRBV25-1 with TRBJ1-3; no firm D call. CDR1 MGHDK and CDR2 SYGVNS come from the germline V gene. Trimming took 2 bases from V and 4 from J, leaving 18 bases between them. The CDR3 extends over 17 amino acids. The CDR3 reads CASSEIGRWGEGNTIYF. The CDR3 coding sequence is TGTGCCAGCAGTGAAATTGGGCGTTGGGGAGAGGGAAACACCATATATTTT.